One T cell receptor (beta chain) is described in this entry. This clone's antigen is unknown. No base quality values were provided; no much bigger clone lies one nucleotide off. The source of the sample is a study of shared clonotypes between healthy human individuals (dated by TCRdb to 2020 to 2022). About the full investigation: Three men and a couple of women, aged 18 to 49 years, made up the cohort. For each donor, CD4 naive and CD4 memory were each given three plates, CD8 naive was given two plates, and CD8 memory was given one plate. To estimate repertoire size and how much clonotype sharing occurs between individuals, the study deeply sequenced the blood TCR repertoires of roughly 5 healthy adults. Libraries were prepared and TCR repertoires were sequenced by different laboratories using diverse techniques, in order to increase sequencing depth and limit assay-specific biases. Per donor, leukapheresis produced somewhere between about 0.85 and 9.5 billion PBMCs.

From cysteine to phenylalanine, the CDR3 is 14 amino acids long. Only the CDR3 DNA is retained, 42 bases long and in frame from the first base. V lost 5 bases and J lost 12 bases; the stretch between them is 17 bases long. Using the deep immunoSEQ assay, multiplex PCR amplified TCR CDR3 regions from genomic DNA. For each cell subset, the extracted genomic DNA was distributed evenly across all wells of several immunoSEQ 96-well plates, and each plate served as one replicate. For sorted subsets, each replicate PCR was loaded with about 200 ng genomic DNA, equivalent to 25,000 to 35,000 T cell genomes. Purified libraries were measured with a Qubit 3.0 fluorometer, size-checked on a Bioanalyzer 2100, and measured again with the KAPA Library Quantification kit. Each immunoSEQ 96-well plate was sequenced on its own single-read 150-cycle Illumina NextSeq 550 flow cell. Concerning the study's data processing: Because the immunoSEQ output held only junctional sequences and lacked quality scores, the filtering could not match the filtering applied to full-length reads. Sequences were annotated with PyIR, a Python wrapper for IgBLAST v1.9, and V/J genes and CDR3 were assigned using IMGT germline references. Reads were removed for weak V/J assignments (E-value above 1e-6), missing CDR3, stop codons, out-of-frame junctions, or ambiguous translated residues. V3J clonotypes were defined by identical inferred V gene, J gene, and CDR3 amino acid sequence. The percentage overlap between two repertoires was calculated by dividing the number of shared unique clonotypes by the size of the smaller repertoire. Richness of each repertoire was evaluated using RTK rarefaction, the Chao1 estimator, and Recon v2.1 estimates of unobserved clonotypes. For all TCRbeta clonotypes obtained by the gDNA method from a handful of donors, generation probabilities were computed with OLGA. TCRdb limited this immuneACCESS table to in-frame rearrangements with V and J called. A share of clones is missing; checked studies link under half to unresolved V genes, and the rest is unexplained. V and J calls and clone size are given by that table; D and trimming were obtained from the DNA. The sample contains 2 million to 2.5 million clones, approximately 96% of them found a single time. The top ten clones comprise approximately 0.13% of the sample.

What the study reported, not specific to this receptor: Across a handful of donors, around 5% of naive CD4, roughly 3.8% of naive CD8, about 2% of memory CD4, and 0.4% of memory CD8 clonotypes were shared. Because the study included a small number of donors, the genetic and exposure-history diversity represented was limited. Higher generation probabilities were observed for clonotypes shared by all four sorted-subset donors than for non-shared clonotypes. Sampling was restricted to blood, and TCR repertoires in tissue are likely to differ from TCR repertoires in blood. Incomplete sequencing was indicated by rarefaction of sorted-subset datasets, despite the large sequencing depth. Naive subsets generally had larger estimated clonotype richness than memory subsets did. Pairwise subsampling led to the expectation that sequencing depth would affect the degree of clonotype sharing among donors.

The donors were healthy, HIV-negative adults with no recently reported acute infections or vaccinations. All donors were Caucasian adults living in Nashville, Tennessee, USA. CD4+ T cells were enriched by magnetic negative selection, after which naive cells were positively selected on CD45RA and the negative fraction was taken as the memory subset. Blood was collected by leukapheresis, and PBMCs were isolated by Ficoll-Histopaque density gradient centrifugation and then cryopreserved in liquid nitrogen vapor phase. Analytical flow cytometry was used to check the purity and quantity of each magnetically sorted T cell population. Genomic DNA was isolated from every sorted fraction and measured by UV absorbance on a Nanodrop 2000c.

The source of this sequence is a man between 18 and 35 years old in good health. Sequences were obtained from naive CD4+ T cells sorted from blood. Interpreted using the paper, the cell subset or site label stands for: CD45RA+ positively selected. Recombination joined TRBV23-1 with TRBJ1-6, with an unclear D gene assignment. TRBV23-1 belongs to the ORF category, with a function that is uncertain. The DNA sequence reads TGCGCCAGCAGTTCCCCACGGCCTGGGAAACCCCTCCACTTT. Translation gives CASSSPRPGKPLHF.